The source of this TCR beta chain is a study of cytomegalovirus exposure and HLA in healthy donors. Assay used: immunoSEQ multiplex PCR; TCRdb lists only in-frame clones, some missing. The table has roughly 330,000 clones, around 90% seen once. As concerns this clone: Its antigen is undetermined.

This CDR3 region has 14 residues. V dropped 3 bases and J dropped 8 bases, with 13 bases sitting between them. Germline V gene lookup returns CDR1 LNHDA and CDR2 SQIVND (reference sequence). Study-wide findings and caveats: TCR beta chains numbering more than 150 were designated cytomegalovirus-associated. Reports showed the classifier diagnosing cytomegalovirus status with high specificity and sensitivity.

The chain couples TRBV19 to TRBJ2-2; TRBD2 is a possible D gene (5 bases). The TCR sequence derives from a woman aged 25-40 years in good health and CMV-seropositive. The sample taken for sequencing was PBMCs. The CDR3 loop is CASSILTTSGELFF. The CDR3 DNA reads TGTGCCAGTAGTATTCTGACTACGAGTGGGGAGCTGTTTTTT.